This T cell receptor beta chain was obtained from a study of T cell responses to AZD1222 COVID-19 vaccine. Of note for this clone: Its antigen is undetermined.

TCRdb's copy holds only in-frame clones and misses some; the assay was immunoSEQ multiplex PCR. The repertoire holds just under 100,000 clones, with approximately 91% as singletons. CDR3 size: 14 residues. Germline CDR1 SGHTA, CDR2 FQGTGA. The J segment lost 8 bases and the V segment lost 6 bases, leaving 11 bases of the junction unmatched. General observations from the study: AZD1222 recipients seropositive at baseline numbered only six or seven. Most donors were white British, females outnumbered males, and clonal diversity was possibly underestimated.

V is TRBV7-3 and J is TRBJ1-2; 8 nucleotides agree with TRBD1. This material consisted of peripheral blood, taken on day 0 of AZD1222 vaccination. This clonotype was obtained from an adult in good health. CDR3 loop: CASSFSPGQEGYTF. DNA of the CDR3: TGTGCCAGCAGTTTTTCCCCGGGACAGGAGGGCTACACCTTC.